Given below is one T cell receptor beta chain in context. The sample comes from a study of T cell changes during pregnancy in multiple sclerosis. The repertoire was sequenced with immunoSEQ multiplex PCR; TCRdb's copy has only in-frame clones and lacks some. The sample has 75,000 to 85,000 clones, 90% to 95% seen once. V was clipped by 3 bases and J by 2 bases; unmatched bases: 6. The germline V gene encodes CDR1 SGHDT and CDR2 YYEEEE. The CDR3 length is 16 residues. The sequencing here drew on peripheral blood, taken in the second trimester of pregnancy. The origin of this receptor is a female donor with multiple sclerosis, enrolled in a pregnancy study. The V call is TRBV5-6, the J call TRBJ2-7; 12 positions agree with TRBD2. The CDR3 loop reads CASSSIWTSGAYEQYF. The CDR3 DNA follows: TGTGCCAGCAGCTCGATATGGACTAGCGGGGCCTACGAGCAGTACTTC.